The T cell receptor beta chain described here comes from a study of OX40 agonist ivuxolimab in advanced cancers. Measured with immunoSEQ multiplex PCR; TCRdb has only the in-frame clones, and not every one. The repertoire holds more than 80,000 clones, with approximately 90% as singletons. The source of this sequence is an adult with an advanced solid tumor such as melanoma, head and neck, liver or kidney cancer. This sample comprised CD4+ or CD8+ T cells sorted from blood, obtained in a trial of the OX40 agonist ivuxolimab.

CDR3 sequence reads: CASNLDSGVTYEQYF. The CDR3 bases are TGTGCCAGCAACCTGGATAGCGGGGTGACCTACGAGCAGTACTTC. The chain employs TRBV6-1 and TRBJ2-7; TRBD2 agrees at 8 bases. The CDR3 runs to 15 residues. Germline CDR1 is MNHNS and CDR2 is SASEGT. V lost 7 bases and J lost 2; bases outside the gene matches: 10.